The 11 T cell receptor beta chains below were found in one sample sequenced in a study of graft-versus-host responses after intestinal transplantation (dated by TCRdb to the early 2020s). Intraepithelial and lamina propria lymphocytes were isolated from graft specimens using dithiothreitol, EDTA incubations and collagenase D digestion. The method behind the library was the immunoSEQ multiplex PCR assay. TCRdb re-hosts the immuneACCESS table, in-frame sequences only. Its copies lack some clones; in the studies checked, an unresolved V gene accounts for under half of them, and the cause for the rest is not known. The sample data list around 3,600 clones, and just under 75% of these were observed just once. Jointly, the top ten make up around 10% of the sample. The input for sequencing was ileum tissue, taken around 1,000 days after intestinal transplantation. Receptors were obtained from a human patient who received an intestinal transplant, so some T cells may come from the graft donor.

V and J are TRBV6-5 and TRBJ1-4; the D is unclear. The V end was cut by 2 bases, the J end by 1 base, with 8 bases between. Germline V gene sequence: CDR1 MNHEY, CDR2 SVGAGI. The CDR3 spans 15 residues. CDR3 in DNA: TGTGCCAGCAGTTACAAAGCTGGAACTAATGAAAAACTGTTTTTT. Protein sequence: CASSYKAGTNEKLFF.

This clone was detected only a few times. The chain uses TRBV19 and TRBJ2-3; D uncertain. Deletions cut 2 bases from V and 1 base from J, with 7 bases between. CDR3 length equals 14 residues. Germline V gives CDR1 LNHDA, CDR2 SQIVND (reference sequence). The CDR3 region is CASSIPMRTDTQYF. CDR3 DNA sequence: TGTGCCAGTAGTATACCGATGCGCACAGATACGCAGTATTTT.

This sequence joins TRBV19 and TRBJ1-1; D call uncertain. Germline CDR1 LNHDA, CDR2 SQIVND (reference sequence). V gave up 5 bases and J gave up 11 bases, with 18 bases separating them. CDR3 length: 13 residues. As DNA, the CDR3 is TGTGCCAGTAGTCCCCGGGGATCGCTAAGGGCTTTCTTT. As protein: CASSPRGSLRAFF.

This clone was detected only a few times. The chain uses TRBV27 and TRBJ2-1; tentative D call: TRBD2 (6 bases). Germline V lookup: CDR1 MNHEY, CDR2 SMNVEV (reference sequence). The length of the CDR3 is 14 residues. Between the trimmed V and J ends, which lost 5 bases and 9 bases, there was a span of 17 bases. CDR3 loop: CASSPQPTSSEQFF. CDR3 DNA: TGTGCCAGCAGTCCACAACCTACTAGCTCTGAGCAGTTCTTC.

This chain joins TRBV7-9 and TRBJ2-7; no firm D call. CDR1 SEHNR and CDR2 FQNEAQ come from the germline V gene (reference sequence). The CDR3 runs to 13 residues. V gave up 0 bases and J gave up 6 bases, with 9 bases separating them. CDR3 sequence: CASSLAEFGEQYF. In nucleotides, the CDR3 is TGTGCCAGCAGCTTAGCGGAGTTCGGCGAGCAGTACTTC.

This chain joins TRBV4-1 and TRBJ2-1, with 15 bases fitting TRBD2. The ends lost 3 bases at V and 8 bases at J; junction bases unmatched: 2. The CDR3 has 15 amino acids. Germline assignment: CDR1 MGHRA and CDR2 YSYEKL. The CDR3 DNA reads TGCGCCAGCAGCCACCGGACTAGCGGGAGGGATGAGCAGTTCTTC. Translated, it gives CASSHRTSGRDEQFF.

The V call is TRBV6-9, the J call TRBJ1-5; D may be TRBD1 (6 bases). Germline V gives CDR1 MNHGY, CDR2 SVAAGI. Trimming removed 3 bases at V and 2 bases at J, with 11 bases between. This CDR3 region has 15 residues. The CDR3 protein is CASSYSGARNQPQHF. CDR3 nucleotide sequence: TGTGCCAGCAGTTACTCGGGGGCACGCAATCAGCCCCAGCATTTT.

The chain links TRBV19 to TRBJ1-5, with D uncertain. Germline V gene sequence: CDR1 LNHDA, CDR2 SQIVND (reference sequence). This CDR3 is 15 amino acids long. V was cut by 10 bases and J by 4 bases, with 20 bases left in between. The CDR3 sequence: CATNQGGQLNQPQHF. The CDR3 DNA follows: TGTGCCACCAACCAAGGTGGGCAGCTTAATCAGCCCCAGCATTTT.

The CDR3 spells CASSSGTGANTEAFF. For the CDR3, the DNA is TGTGCCAGCTCATCCGGGACAGGGGCGAACACTGAAGCTTTCTTT. V gene TRBV18 combines with J gene TRBJ1-1; 10 bases match TRBD1. Looked up from germline, CDR1 is KGHSH and CDR2 is LQKENI. V lost 5 bases, J lost 1 base, and 4 bases stayed unmatched. The CDR3 covers 15 residues.

The CDR3 region is CAMMKDRGEWNEQFF. DNA for the CDR3: TGTGCCATGATGAAAGACAGGGGTGAGTGGAATGAGCAGTTCTTC. The V and J genes are TRBV10-3 and TRBJ2-1, with 8 bases identical to TRBD1. V shed 9 bases, J shed 7 bases, and the junction held 14 bases outside the gene matches. The germline V gene has CDR1 ENHRY and CDR2 SYGVKD. This CDR3 spans 15 amino acids.

By proportion, this clone is large. The rearrangement links TRBV7-3 to TRBJ2-3; TRBD2 agrees at 11 bases. Germline CDR1 and CDR2: SGHTA and FQGTGA. V was pared by 2 bases and J by 5 bases, with 0 bases of the junction left unmatched. The CDR3 length is 14 residues. This CDR3 reads CASSLGLAGDTQYF. The CDR3 DNA reads as TGTGCCAGCAGCTTAGGACTAGCGGGAGATACGCAGTATTTT.